This TCR beta chain was sequenced for a study of blood T cell repertoires in COVID-19. On the study more broadly: T cells, B-cell-depleted T cells, or PBMCs supplied cDNA or gDNA.

The V gene lost 5 bases and the J gene lost 3 bases, with 16 bases spanning the gap. Looked up from germline, CDR1 is SEHNR and CDR2 is FQNEAQ (reference sequence). This CDR3 has 15 residues. Residents of 20 to 25 US areas, aged about 18 to 95 years, made up the participants. All recovered Cohort 3 donors got two negative PCRs, got clearance, or saw symptom resolution. Authors' methods: By means of reference gene primer amplification, nucleated cell counts were estimated. The method was immunoSEQ multiplex PCR; TCRdb's version includes in-frame clones alone and lacks a portion of them. V and J calls and clone size are as listed in that table; D and trimming were resolved from the DNA. Here the sample spans about 170,000 clones, 75% to 90% being singletons.

The source is a woman between 18 and 30 years old who had recovered from COVID-19. The rearrangement joins TRBV7-9 to TRBJ1-2, with D possibly matching TRBD1 (5 bases). Sequencing was carried out using PBMCs or T cells enriched from blood (not recorded which). The CDR3 region is CASSPARALHYGYTF. The CDR3 bases are TGTGCCAGCAGCCCGGCCAGGGCGCTACACTATGGCTACACCTTC.